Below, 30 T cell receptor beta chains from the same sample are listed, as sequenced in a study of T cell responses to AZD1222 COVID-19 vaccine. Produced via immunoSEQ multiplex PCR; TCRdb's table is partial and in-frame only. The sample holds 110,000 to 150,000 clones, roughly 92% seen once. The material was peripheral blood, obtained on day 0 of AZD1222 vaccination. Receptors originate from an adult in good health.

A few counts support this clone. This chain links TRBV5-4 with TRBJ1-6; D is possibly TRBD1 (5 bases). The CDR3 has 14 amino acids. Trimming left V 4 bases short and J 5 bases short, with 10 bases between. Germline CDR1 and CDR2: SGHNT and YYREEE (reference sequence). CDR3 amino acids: CASSTDRNNSPLHF. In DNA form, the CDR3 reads TGTGCCAGCAGCACCGACAGAAATAATTCACCCCTCCACTTT.

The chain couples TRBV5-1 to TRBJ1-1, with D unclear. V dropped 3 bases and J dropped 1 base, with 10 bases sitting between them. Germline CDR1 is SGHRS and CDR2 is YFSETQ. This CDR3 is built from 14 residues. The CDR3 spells CASSSNDGNTEAFF. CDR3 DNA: TGCGCCAGCAGCTCCAACGATGGGAACACTGAAGCTTTCTTT.

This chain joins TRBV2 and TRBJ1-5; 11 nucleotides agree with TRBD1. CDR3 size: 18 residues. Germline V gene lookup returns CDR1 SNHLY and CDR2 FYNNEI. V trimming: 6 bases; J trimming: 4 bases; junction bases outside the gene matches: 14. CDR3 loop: CASSITGQGAQWNQPQHF. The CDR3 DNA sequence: TGTGCCAGCAGCATAACCGGACAGGGGGCGCAATGGAATCAGCCCCAGCATTTT.

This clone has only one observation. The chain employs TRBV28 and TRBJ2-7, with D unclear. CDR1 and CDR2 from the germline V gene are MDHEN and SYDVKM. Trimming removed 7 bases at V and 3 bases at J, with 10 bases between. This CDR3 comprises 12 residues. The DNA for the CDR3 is TGTGCCAGCACGGGTTACCGCTACGAGCAGTACTTC. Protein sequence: CASTGYRYEQYF.

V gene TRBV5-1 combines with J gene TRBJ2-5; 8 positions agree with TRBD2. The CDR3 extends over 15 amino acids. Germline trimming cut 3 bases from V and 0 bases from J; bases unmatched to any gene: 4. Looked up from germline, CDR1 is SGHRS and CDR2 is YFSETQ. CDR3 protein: CASSSGLGYQETQYF. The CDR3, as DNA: TGCGCCAGCAGCTCGGGACTAGGGTACCAAGAGACCCAGTACTTC.

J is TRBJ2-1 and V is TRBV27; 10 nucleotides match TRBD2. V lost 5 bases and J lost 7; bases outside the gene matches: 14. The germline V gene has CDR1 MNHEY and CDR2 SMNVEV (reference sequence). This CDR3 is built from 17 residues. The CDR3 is CASSPTPLAGMFNEQFF. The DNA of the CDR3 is TGTGCCAGCAGTCCGACCCCACTAGCGGGAATGTTTAATGAGCAGTTCTTC.

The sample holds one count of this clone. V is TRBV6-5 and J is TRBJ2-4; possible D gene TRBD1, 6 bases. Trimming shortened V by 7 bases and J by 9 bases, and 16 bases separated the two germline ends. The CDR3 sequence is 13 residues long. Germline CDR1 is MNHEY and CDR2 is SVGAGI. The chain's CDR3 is CASTQAGTPIQYF. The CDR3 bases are TGTGCCAGCACCCAGGCAGGGACACCCATTCAGTACTTC.

The CDR3, as DNA: TGTGCTAGTGGTTTAACACCATCTACGGAGCAGTACTTC. Residues: CASGLTPSTEQYF. The chain carries TRBV12-5 and TRBJ2-7; D gene ambiguous. The CDR3 has 13 residues. The V and J ends lost 3 bases and 7 bases respectively, with 13 bases between them. Germline V gene sequence: CDR1 LGHNT, CDR2 FRNRAP. The whole variable domain, remainder taken from reference TRBV12-5 and TRBJ2-7, is DARVTQTPRHKVTEMGQEVTMRCQPILGHNTVFWYRQTMMQGLELLAYFRNRAPLDDSGMPKDRFSAEMPDATLATLKIQPSEPRDSAVYFCASGLTPSTEQYFGPGTRLTVT.

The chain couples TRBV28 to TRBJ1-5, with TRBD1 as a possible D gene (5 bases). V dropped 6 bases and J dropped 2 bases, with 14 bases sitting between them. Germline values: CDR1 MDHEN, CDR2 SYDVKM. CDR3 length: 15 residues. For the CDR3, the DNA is TGTGCCAGCAGCCCTGGGGGTACGGGCAATCAGCCCCAGCATTTT. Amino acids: CASSPGGTGNQPQHF.

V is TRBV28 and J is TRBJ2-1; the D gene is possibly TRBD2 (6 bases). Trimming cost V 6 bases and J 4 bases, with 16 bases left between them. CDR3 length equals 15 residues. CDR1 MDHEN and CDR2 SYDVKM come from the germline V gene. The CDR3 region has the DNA TGTGCCAGCAGCACACCGGGACTGGAATACAATGAGCAGTTCTTC. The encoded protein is CASSTPGLEYNEQFF.

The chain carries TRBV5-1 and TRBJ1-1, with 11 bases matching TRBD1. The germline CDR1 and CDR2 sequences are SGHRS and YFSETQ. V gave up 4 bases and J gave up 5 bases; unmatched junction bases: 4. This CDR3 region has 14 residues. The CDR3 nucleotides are TGCGCCAGCAGCACGGGACAGGGGGAAACTGAAGCTTTCTTT. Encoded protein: CASSTGQGETEAFF. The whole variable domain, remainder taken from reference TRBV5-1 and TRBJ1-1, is KAGVTQTPRYLIKTRGQQVTLSCSPISGHRSVSWYQQTPGQGLQFLFEYFSETQRNKGNFPGRFSGRQFSNSRSEMNVSTLELGDSALYLCASSTGQGETEAFFGQGTRLTVV.

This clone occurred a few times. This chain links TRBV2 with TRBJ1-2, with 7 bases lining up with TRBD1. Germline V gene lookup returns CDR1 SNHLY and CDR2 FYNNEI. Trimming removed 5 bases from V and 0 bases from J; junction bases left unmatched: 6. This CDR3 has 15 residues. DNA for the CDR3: TGTGCCAGCAGTCGACAGGGCGTCCCTAACTATGGCTACACCTTC. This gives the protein CASSRQGVPNYGYTF.

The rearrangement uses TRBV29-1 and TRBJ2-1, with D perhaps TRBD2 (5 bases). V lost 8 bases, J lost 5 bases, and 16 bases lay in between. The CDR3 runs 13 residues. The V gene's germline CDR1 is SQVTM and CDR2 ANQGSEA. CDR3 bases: TGCAGCTCACATCAGAGGGTGGACAATGAGCAGTTCTTC. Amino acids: CSSHQRVDNEQFF.

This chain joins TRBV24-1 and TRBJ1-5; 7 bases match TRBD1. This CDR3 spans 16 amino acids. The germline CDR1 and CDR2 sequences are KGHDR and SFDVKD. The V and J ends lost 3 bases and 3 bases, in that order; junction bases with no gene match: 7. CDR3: CATSDHRQGNNQPQHF. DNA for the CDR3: TGTGCCACCAGTGATCATCGACAGGGCAACAATCAGCCCCAGCATTTT.

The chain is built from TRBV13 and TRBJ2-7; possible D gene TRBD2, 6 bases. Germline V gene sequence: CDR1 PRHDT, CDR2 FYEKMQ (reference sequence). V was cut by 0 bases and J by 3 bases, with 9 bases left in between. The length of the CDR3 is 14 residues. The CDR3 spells CASSLGLGGYEQYF. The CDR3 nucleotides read TGTGCCAGCAGCTTAGGCCTGGGGGGCTACGAGCAGTACTTC.

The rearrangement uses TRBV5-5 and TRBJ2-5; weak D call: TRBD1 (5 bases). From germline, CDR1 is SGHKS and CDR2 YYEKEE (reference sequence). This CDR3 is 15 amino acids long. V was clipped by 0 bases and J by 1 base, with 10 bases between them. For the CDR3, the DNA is TGTGCCAGCAGCTTGGGGGCAGGGCTCCAAGAGACCCAGTACTTC. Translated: CASSLGAGLQETQYF.

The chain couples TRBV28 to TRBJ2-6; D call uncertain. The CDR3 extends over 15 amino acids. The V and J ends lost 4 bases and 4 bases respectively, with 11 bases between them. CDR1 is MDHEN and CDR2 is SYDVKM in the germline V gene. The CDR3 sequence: CASSSQESGANVLTF. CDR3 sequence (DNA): TGTGCCAGCAGTTCCCAGGAATCAGGGGCCAACGTCCTGACTTTC.

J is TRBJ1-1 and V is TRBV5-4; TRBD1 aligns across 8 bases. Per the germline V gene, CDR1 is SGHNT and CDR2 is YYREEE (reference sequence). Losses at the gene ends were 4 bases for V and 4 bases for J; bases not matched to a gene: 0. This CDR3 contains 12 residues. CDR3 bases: TGTGCCAGCAGCCAGGGGGCCACTGAAGCTTTCTTT. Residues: CASSQGATEAFF.

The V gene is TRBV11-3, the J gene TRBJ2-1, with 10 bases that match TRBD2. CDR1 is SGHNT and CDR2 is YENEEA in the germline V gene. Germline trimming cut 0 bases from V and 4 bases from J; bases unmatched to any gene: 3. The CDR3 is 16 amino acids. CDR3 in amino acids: CASSLDGLAEYNEQFF. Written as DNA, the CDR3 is TGTGCCAGCAGCTTAGACGGACTAGCGGAATACAATGAGCAGTTCTTC.

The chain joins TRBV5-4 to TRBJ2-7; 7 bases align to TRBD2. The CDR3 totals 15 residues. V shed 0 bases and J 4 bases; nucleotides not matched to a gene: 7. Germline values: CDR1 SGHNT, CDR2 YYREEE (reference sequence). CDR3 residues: CASSLAGGGGYEQYF. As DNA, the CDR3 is TGTGCCAGCAGCTTGGCCGGCGGCGGGGGATACGAGCAGTACTTC. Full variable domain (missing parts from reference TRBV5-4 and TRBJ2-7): ETGVTQSPTHLIKTRGQQVTLRCSSQSGHNTVSWYQQALGQGPQFIFQYYREEENGRGNFPPRFSGLQFPNYSSELNVNALELDDSALYLCASSLAGGGGYEQYFGPGTRLTVT.

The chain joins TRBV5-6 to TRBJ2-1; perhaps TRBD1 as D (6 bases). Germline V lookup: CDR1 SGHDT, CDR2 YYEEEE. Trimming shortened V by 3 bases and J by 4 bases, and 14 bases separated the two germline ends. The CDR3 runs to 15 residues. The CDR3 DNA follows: TGTGCCAGCAGCTGGGATCAGGGGAGATACAATGAGCAGTTCTTC. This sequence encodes CASSWDQGRYNEQFF.

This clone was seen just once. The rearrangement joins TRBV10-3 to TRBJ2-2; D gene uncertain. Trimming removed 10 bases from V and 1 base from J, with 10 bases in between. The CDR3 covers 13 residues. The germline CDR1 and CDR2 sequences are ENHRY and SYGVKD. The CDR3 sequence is CATALKNTGELFF. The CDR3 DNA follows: TGTGCCACTGCCCTGAAGAACACCGGGGAGCTGTTTTTT.

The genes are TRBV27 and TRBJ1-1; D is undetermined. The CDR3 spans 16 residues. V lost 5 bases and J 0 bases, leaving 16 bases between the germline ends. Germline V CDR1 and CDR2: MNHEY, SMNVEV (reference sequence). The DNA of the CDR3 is TGTGCCAGCAGTCCCAAACTCTCAGGCGTGAACACTGAAGCTTTCTTT. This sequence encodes CASSPKLSGVNTEAFF.

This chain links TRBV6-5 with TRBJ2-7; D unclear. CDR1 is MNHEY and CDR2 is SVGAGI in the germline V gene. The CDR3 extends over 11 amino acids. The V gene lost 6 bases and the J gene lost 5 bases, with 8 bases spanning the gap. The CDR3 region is CASRRVDEQYF. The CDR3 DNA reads TGTGCCAGCAGAAGGGTGGACGAGCAGTACTTC.

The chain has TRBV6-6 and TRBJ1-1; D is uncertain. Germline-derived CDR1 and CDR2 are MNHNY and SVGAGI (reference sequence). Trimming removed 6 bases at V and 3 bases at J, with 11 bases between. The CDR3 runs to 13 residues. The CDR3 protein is CASRGLVDTEAFF. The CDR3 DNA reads TGTGCCAGCAGGGGCCTCGTGGACACTGAAGCTTTCTTT.

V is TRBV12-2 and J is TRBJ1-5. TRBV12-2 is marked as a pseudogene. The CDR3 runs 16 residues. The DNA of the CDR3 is TGTGCAAGTCGCTTAGCTCCGACGAACGCTTTGGAGCCCCAGCATTTT. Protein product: CASRLAPTNALEPQHF.

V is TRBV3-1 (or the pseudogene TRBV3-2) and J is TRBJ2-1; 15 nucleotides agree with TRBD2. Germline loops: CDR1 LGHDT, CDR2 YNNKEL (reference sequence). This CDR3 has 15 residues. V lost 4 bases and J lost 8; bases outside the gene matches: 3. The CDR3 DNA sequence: TGTGCCAGCAGCCGGGGACTAGCGGGAGGAGATGAGCAGTTCTTC. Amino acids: CASSRGLAGGDEQFF.

The CDR3 DNA reads TGTGCCAGCTCACCACAACGACAGGGGGCTATGAGCAATCAGCCCCAGCATTTT. Encoded protein: CASSPQRQGAMSNQPQHF. The chain joins TRBV18 to TRBJ1-5; 10 bases fit TRBD1. V lost 1 base and J lost 1; bases outside the gene matches: 7. This CDR3 spans 18 amino acids. The germline V gene encodes CDR1 KGHSH and CDR2 LQKENI. Drawing the rest from reference TRBV18 and TRBJ1-5, the complete variable domain is NAGVMQNPRHLVRRRGQEARLRCSPMKGHSHVYWYRQLPEEGLKFMVYLQKENIIDESGMPKERFSAEFPKEGPSILRIQQVVRGDSAAYFCASSPQRQGAMSNQPQHFGDGTRLSIL.

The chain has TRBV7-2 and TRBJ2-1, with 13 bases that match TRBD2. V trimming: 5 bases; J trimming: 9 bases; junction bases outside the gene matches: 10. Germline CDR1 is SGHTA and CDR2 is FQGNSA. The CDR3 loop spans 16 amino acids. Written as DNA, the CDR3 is TGTGCCAGCAGCGTCACTAGCGGGAGGGCCTGGGGTGAGCAGTTCTTC. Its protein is CASSVTSGRAWGEQFF. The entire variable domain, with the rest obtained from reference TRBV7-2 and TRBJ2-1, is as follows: GAGVSQSPSNKVTEKGKDVELRCDPISGHTALYWYRQSLGQGLEFLIYFQGNSAPDKSGLPSDRFSAERTGGSVSTLTIQRTQQEDSAVYLCASSVTSGRAWGEQFFGPGTRLTVL.

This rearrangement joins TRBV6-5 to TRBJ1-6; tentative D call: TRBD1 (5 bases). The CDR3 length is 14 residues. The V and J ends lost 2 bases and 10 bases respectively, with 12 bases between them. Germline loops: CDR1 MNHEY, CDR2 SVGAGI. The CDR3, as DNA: TGTGCCAGCAGTTACGGGCAGGGTCACTCACCCCTCCACTTT. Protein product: CASSYGQGHSPLHF.